This T cell receptor (beta chain) is from a study of regulatory T cells in long-lasting Graves disease. The CDR3 is 12 residues long. Trimming removed 4 bases from V and 2 bases from J, with 6 bases in between. Germline assignment: CDR1 MNHEY and CDR2 SVGEGT. According to the study, TCR beta libraries were built with iRepertoire HTBI primers and CDR3-region Arm-PCR. TCRdb re-called the multiplex PCR reads with MiXCR, one entry per CDR3 protein. The sample lists 420,000 or so distinct CDR3 sequences; over 15% were seen once. The time point here: newly diagnosed GD, antithyroid drugs for less than 3 months. Researchers made the TCR library from RNA that was extracted from PBMCs. These data were also filed under a second study, of T cells in Graves' hyperthyroidism and ophthalmopathy.

J is TRBJ2-7 and V is TRBV6-2 or TRBV6-3; D is ambiguous. This material consisted of peripheral blood mononuclear cells (PBMCs), taken at new diagnosis, from a patient treated with antithyroid drugs. The TCR comes from a woman between 18 and 30 years old with Graves disease. In DNA form, the CDR3 reads TGTGCCAGCAGTTTCTCCCCCTACGAGCAGTACTTC. Translating gives CASSFSPYEQYF.